What follows describes a single T cell receptor beta chain. What it recognizes is unknown. The record originates from a study of T cells in Graves' hyperthyroidism and ophthalmopathy. Study as a whole: Initial diagnosis, before any treatment, was when peripheral blood was collected.

General study points: In blood, most of the thyroid clonotypes expanded above 0.001 were also present. Researchers report that a 13 V-J model separated ophthalmopathy from stable hyperthyroidism.

Used for diagnoses were clinical symptoms, serum thyroxine and TRAb, thyroid ultrasound and orbital computed tomography. The germline V and J ends were trimmed by 6 bases and 4 bases, with 13 bases remaining between them. The CDR3 extends over 13 amino acids. The V gene's germline CDR1 is DFQATT and CDR2 SNEGSKA (reference sequence). Amplified TCR beta CDR3 regions derived from RNA transcripts. First-round RT-PCR with HTBI primers amplified the TCR CDR3 region. One entry per CDR3 protein results from TCRdb running MiXCR on the multiplex PCR reads. This table holds approximately 870,000 distinct CDR3 sequences, roughly 40% found once.

The receptor's source is a man younger than 30 with Graves' hyperthyroidism. The sequencing input was blood. This sequence joins TRBV20-1 and TRBJ1-3, with a weak D call TRBD1 (6 bases). The CDR3 protein is CSAEGQRGNTIYF. The CDR3 coding sequence is TGCAGTGCGGAAGGACAGCGAGGAAACACCATATATTTT.